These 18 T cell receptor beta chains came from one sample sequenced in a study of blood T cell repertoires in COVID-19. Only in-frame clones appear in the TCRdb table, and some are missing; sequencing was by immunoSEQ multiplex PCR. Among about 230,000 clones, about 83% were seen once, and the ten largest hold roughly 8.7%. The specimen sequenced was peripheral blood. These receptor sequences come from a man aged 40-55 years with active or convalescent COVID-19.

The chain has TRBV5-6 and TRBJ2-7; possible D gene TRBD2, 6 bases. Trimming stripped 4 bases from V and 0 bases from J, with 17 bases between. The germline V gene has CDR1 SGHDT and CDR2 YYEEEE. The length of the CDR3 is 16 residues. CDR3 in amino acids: CASSGLGGVSSYEQYF. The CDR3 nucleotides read TGTGCCAGCAGCGGCCTCGGAGGGGTTAGCTCCTACGAGCAGTACTTC.

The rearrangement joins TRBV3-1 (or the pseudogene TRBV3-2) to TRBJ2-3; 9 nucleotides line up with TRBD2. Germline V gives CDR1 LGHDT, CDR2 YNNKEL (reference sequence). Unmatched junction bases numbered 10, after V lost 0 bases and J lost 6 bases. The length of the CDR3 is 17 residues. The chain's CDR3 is CASSQDRVAGVSDTQYF. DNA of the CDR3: TGTGCCAGCAGCCAAGATCGGGTAGCGGGGGTCAGCGATACGCAGTATTTT.

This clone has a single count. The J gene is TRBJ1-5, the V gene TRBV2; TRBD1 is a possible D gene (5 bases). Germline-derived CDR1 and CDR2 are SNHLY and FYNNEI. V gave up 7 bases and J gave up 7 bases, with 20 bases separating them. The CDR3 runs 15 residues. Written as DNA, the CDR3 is TGTGCCAGCAAGGCAGGGCCGTTTATAGAACAGCCCCAGCATTTT. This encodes CASKAGPFIEQPQHF.

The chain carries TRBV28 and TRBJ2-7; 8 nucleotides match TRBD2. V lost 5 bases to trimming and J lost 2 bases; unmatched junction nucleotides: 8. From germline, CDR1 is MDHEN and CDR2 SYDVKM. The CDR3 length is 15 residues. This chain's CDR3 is CASSPSGGVPYEQYF. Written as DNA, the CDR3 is TGTGCCAGCAGTCCATCCGGGGGGGTCCCCTACGAGCAGTACTTC.

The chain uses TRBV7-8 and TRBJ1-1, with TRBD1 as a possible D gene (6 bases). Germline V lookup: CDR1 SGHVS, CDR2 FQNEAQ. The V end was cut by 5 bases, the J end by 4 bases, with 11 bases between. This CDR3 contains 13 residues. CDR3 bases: TGTGCCAGCAGCACCGGACAGATCACTGAAGCTTTCTTT. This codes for CASSTGQITEAFF.

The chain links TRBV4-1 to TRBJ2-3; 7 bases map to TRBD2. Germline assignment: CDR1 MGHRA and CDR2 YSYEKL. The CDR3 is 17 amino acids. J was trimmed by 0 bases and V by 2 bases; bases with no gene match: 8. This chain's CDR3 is CASSQLLSSGSTDTQYF. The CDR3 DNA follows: TGCGCCAGCAGCCAACTACTATCTAGCGGTAGCACAGATACGCAGTATTTT.

The CDR3 loop reads CASSDGFDSATDTQYF. CDR3 nucleotides: TGTGCCAGCAGTGACGGATTTGACAGTGCCACAGATACGCAGTATTTT. This rearrangement joins TRBV2 to TRBJ2-3, with a tentative D call TRBD1 (5 bases). Germline CDR1 and CDR2: SNHLY and FYNNEI. The CDR3 loop spans 16 amino acids. V was pared by 3 bases and J by 2 bases, with 15 bases between.

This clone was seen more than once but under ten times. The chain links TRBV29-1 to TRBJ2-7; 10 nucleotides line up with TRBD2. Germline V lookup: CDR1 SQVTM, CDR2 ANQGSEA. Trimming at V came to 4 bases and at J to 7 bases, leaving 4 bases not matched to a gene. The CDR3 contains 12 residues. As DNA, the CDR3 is TGCAGCGTTGCCCTAGCGGGAGTTGAGCAGTACTTC. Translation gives CSVALAGVEQYF.

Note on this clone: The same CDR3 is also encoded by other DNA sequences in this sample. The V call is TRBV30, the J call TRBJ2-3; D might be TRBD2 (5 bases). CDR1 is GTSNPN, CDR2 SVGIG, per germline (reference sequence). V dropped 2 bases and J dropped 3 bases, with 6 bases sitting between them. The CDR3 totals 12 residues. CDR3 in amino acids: CAWSSGTDTQYF. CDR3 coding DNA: TGTGCCTGGAGTTCGGGGACAGATACGCAGTATTTT.

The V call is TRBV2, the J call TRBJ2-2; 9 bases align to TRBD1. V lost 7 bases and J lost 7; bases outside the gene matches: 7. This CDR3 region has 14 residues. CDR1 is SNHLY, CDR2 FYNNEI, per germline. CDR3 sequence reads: CASTRDRDSGELFF. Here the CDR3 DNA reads TGTGCCAGCACCCGGGACAGGGATAGCGGGGAGCTGTTTTTT.

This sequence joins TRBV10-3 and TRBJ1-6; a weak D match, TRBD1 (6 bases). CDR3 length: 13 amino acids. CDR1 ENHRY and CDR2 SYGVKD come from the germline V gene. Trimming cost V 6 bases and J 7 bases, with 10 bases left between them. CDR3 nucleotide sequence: TGTGCCATCAGGGACAGCGAGAATTCACCCCTCCACTTT. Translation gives CAIRDSENSPLHF.

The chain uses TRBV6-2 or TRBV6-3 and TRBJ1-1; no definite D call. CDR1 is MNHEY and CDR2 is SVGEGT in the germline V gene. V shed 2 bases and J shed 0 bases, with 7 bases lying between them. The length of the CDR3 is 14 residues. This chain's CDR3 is CASSYGQLNTEAFF. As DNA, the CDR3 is TGTGCCAGCAGTTACGGCCAACTGAACACTGAAGCTTTCTTT.

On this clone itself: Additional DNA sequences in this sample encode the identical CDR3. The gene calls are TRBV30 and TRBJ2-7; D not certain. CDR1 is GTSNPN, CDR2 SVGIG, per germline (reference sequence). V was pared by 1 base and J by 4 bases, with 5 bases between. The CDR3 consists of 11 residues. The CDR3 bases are TGTGCCTGGAGTGGTCAATACGAGCAGTACTTC. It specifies CAWSGQYEQYF.

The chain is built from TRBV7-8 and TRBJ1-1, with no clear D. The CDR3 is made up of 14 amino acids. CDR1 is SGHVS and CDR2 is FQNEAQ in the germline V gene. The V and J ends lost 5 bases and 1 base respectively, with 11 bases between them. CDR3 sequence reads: CASSLPRQNTEAFF. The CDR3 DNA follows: TGTGCCAGCAGCCTACCAAGACAGAACACTGAAGCTTTCTTT.

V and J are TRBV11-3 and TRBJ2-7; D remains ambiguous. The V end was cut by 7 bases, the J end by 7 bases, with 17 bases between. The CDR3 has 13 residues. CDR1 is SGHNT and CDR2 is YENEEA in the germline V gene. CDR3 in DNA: TGTGCCAGCACGCGTCGGAGTATGGAGGAGCAGTACTTC. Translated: CASTRRSMEEQYF.

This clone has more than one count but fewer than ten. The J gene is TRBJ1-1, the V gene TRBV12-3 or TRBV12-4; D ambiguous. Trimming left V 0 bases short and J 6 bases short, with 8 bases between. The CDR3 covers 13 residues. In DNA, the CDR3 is TGTGCCAGCAGTTTAGCGCGAGGCTCTGAAGCTTTCTTT. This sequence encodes CASSLARGSEAFF.

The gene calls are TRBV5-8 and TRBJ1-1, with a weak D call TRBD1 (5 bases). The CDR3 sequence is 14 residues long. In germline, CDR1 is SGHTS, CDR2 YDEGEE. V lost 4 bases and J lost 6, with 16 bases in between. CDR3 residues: CASSRTGGVSEAFF. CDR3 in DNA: TGTGCCAGCAGCCGGACGGGGGGGGTCTCTGAAGCTTTCTTT.

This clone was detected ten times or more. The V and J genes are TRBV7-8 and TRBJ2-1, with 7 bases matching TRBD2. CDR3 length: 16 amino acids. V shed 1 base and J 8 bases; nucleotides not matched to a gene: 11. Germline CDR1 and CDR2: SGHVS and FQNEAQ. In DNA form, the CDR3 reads TGTGCCAGCAGCTTAGTTCTGCGGGGGTCCCTCGATGAGCAGTTCTTC. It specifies CASSLVLRGSLDEQFF.